What follows is one TCR beta chain and its context. V shed 3 bases and J 6 bases; nucleotides not matched to a gene: 9. The CDR3 contains 15 residues. Germline V gene lookup returns CDR1 KGHSH and CDR2 LQKENI. The sample comes from a study of T cell changes during pregnancy in multiple sclerosis. Assay used: immunoSEQ multiplex PCR; TCRdb lists only in-frame clones, some missing. The sample shows around 77,000 clones, roughly 91% of them seen only once. The source of this sequence is a female donor in good health, enrolled as a control in a pregnancy study. The sample in question was peripheral blood, obtained in the third trimester of pregnancy. The V call is TRBV18, the J call TRBJ2-7, with 9 bases aligning to TRBD1. CDR3: CASSPSDRGAGEQYF. The CDR3 DNA sequence: TGTGCCAGCTCACCTTCAGACAGGGGGGCTGGCGAGCAGTACTTC.